This TCR beta chain was identified during a study of T cells in Graves' hyperthyroidism and ophthalmopathy. Study overall: Initial diagnosis, before any treatment, was when peripheral blood was collected.

General study findings and limits: Most thyroid clonotypes that were expanded above 0.001 also turned up in blood.

Deletions cut 2 bases from V and 2 bases from J, with 6 bases between. The germline gives CDR1 SEHNR, CDR2 FQNEAQ (reference sequence). There are 13 residues in the CDR3. This clonotype was recorded many times. What it binds is not known. The investigators amplified TCR beta CDR3 regions from RNA transcripts. First-round RT-PCR targeting the TCR CDR3 was performed with the HTBI primer set. TCRdb passed the multiplex PCR reads through MiXCR, listing each CDR3 protein once. The sample shows more than 350,000 distinct CDR3 sequences, approximately 16% of them seen only once. Thyroid ultrasound and orbital computed tomography, with clinical symptoms and serum thyroxine and TRAb, informed diagnoses.

Sequenced sample: blood. This clonotype was obtained from a woman in her sixties or seventies with Graves' ophthalmopathy. The chain is built from TRBV7-9 and TRBJ2-5; D not resolved. The CDR3 loop is CASSLLQQETQYF. The CDR3 DNA reads as TGTGCCAGCAGCTTACTCCAGCAAGAGACCCAGTACTTC.